This TCR beta chain was sequenced in a study of cytomegalovirus exposure and HLA in healthy donors (dated by TCRdb to the late 2010s). About the investigation overall: An earlier analysis of about 530 of the donors reported 250 to 350 Gb of sequence data and around 110 million unique TCR beta sequences obtained from roughly 180 million T cells. In addition to the first cohort of several hundred subjects, a separate validation cohort of approximately 110 different subjects was used. Genome-wide SNP genotypes for about 60% of the roughly 670 donors were used in a later genetic analysis, which treated that subset as a discovery cohort. The study profiled the T cell repertoires of under 850 subjects by immunosequencing and related them to cytomegalovirus serostatus. The study aimed to test whether signatures of past pathogen exposure could be identified by cataloging public T cell receptors. Donor age, sex, ethnicity and CMV serostatus were compiled alongside the repertoire data. Every discovery cohort repertoire had been produced on one sequencing platform. Among around 400 genotyped donors of the cohort, an average of approximately 220,000 unique TCR beta nucleotide sequences was sequenced per donor, of which approximately 18% were non-productive. Five DR-DQ haplotypes were handled as single units for association and clustering, since linkage in the cohort was strong. The study combined high-throughput TCR immunosequencing, statistical association of individual TCRs with disease status, and machine learning to predict cytomegalovirus infection status. Roughly 300 gigabases of sequencing data and 75 million to 85 million unique TCR sequences made up an early release that covered approximately 700 HLA-typed donors. The number of donors typed differed by locus, with roughly 629-640 for A, B, C, DRB1 and DQB1, around 520 for DQA1, 600 to 610 for DPA1, and around 460 for DPB1. HLA typing covered class I and class II loci at four-digit resolution. The genetic ancestry cluster associated with self-reported Caucasian donors included about 84% of the 350 to 500 genotyped donors. An earlier analysis of around 580 of the donors used high-throughput TCR beta sequencing to judge whether each TCR beta V gene segment behaved as functional or pseudogenic. Rather than drawing on any new phenotypic data, the later analysis identified candidate immune exposures from TCR beta sequences and the way those sequences occurred across donors. To study patterns of TCR occurrence, a later analysis re-analyzed previously published TCR beta repertoires from several hundred donors and added high-resolution HLA genotyping. The investigation overall reported the following: Because counts were too low, 15 to 20 rarely observed V segments, including chromosome 9 orphons, were excluded from the earlier analysis of fewer than 650 of the donors. Assigning TCR associations to individual alleles was difficult when HLA alleles, especially DR and DQ, strongly co-occurred. The study listed 170 or so TCR beta chains as associated with cytomegalovirus. Cytomegalovirus status was reported to be diagnosed by the classifier with high specificity and sensitivity in both the original and validation cohorts. In this cohort, only TCR beta chains were sequenced, and detectable features were limited by the absence of alpha or paired-chain data. Most CMV-associated TCR beta chains appeared to be HLA-restricted in a later analysis, and the HLA associations seemed to be driven largely by CMV exposure. According to the authors, the approach could potentially be generalized to other disease states and immunological phenotypes. The sequencing pipeline was judged likely to have produced a cluster of highly shared sequence variants as a technical artifact. An association between a missense DCLRE1C variant and V-gene and J-gene trimming of TCR beta chains was found in a later genetic analysis and replicated in an independent cohort. Linkage disequilibrium might explain the correlated functional status among segregating V segments, but an unknown experimental factor could not be ruled out. Because HLA typing was missing for some donors at each locus, association tests included only the typed subset. The presence/absence analyses assumed that sequencing depth was roughly uniform across donors, and that assumption may not be true. A few of the identified cytomegalovirus-associated TCR beta chains were confirmed in vitro to be specific for cytomegalovirus antigens. In a later analysis, the rate of TCR association differed among HLA loci, with DRB1 alleles having the most associated TCRs and HLA-C alleles having the fewest. Specific HLA alleles were associated with 16,951 TCR beta sequences at a false discovery rate of 0.05 in a later analysis. Some IMGT-functional V segments, including TRBV6-2 and TRBV6-3, could not be distinguished by the 87-base-pair reads and were therefore excluded. A further reported finding was that TCR beta sequences accurately predicted the HLA-A and HLA-B alleles for most subjects in the first cohort. For the cohort, immune exposure information was limited to CMV serostatus. In a later genetic analysis, fewer N-insertions in productive TCRs were reported among donors in an Asian-associated ancestry cluster than the roughly 670-donor mean. A later analysis reported that several top co-occurrence clusters appeared linked to parvovirus B19, influenza, CMV and Epstein-Barr virus. An earlier analysis of some 590 of the donors showed that most TCR beta V segments appeared in productive rearrangements either about 87% or about 30% of the time, which broadly matched IMGT annotations. Across donors, most TCR sequences were observed very rarely, whereas some public TCRs were present in many individuals. A later analysis found that HLA-associated TCR beta chains were more clonally expanded and had lower generation probabilities than equally common non-associated chains.

Library preparation employed the immunoSEQ multiplex PCR assay. A mixture of 60 forward primers for TCR Vbeta segments and 13 reverse primers for TCR Jbeta segments was used in the multiplex PCR. Amplification of the CDR3 region of rearranged TCR beta genes was performed with a multiplex PCR assay on genomic DNA. On the Illumina HiSeq System, the amplified TCR beta libraries were sequenced as 87-base-pair reads. The study's own analysis went as follows. Across the 666 repertoires, a later analysis counted approximately 75 million unique TCR beta chains, about 10 million of which were shared by at least two donors. To remove PCR and sequencing errors, raw reads were error-corrected and collapsed into unique sequences using a nearest-neighbor algorithm that merged closely related sequences. To assign V, D and J gene segments, CDR3 sequences were aligned to IMGT reference sequences. For a sequence to be retained, a match of at least six nucleotides to both a V gene segment and a J gene segment was required. Rearrangements were called productive when the CDR3 lacked stop codons and stayed in frame with V and J; all others were non-productive. Following IMGT convention, CDR3 was defined as the stretch from the second conserved V-encoded cysteine up to the conserved J-encoded phenylalanine. In an earlier analysis of roughly 580 of the donors, sequences lacking an unambiguous match to a single V gene segment were excluded. In an earlier analysis of approximately 610 of the donors, V segments were called functional above 56.7% productive rearrangements and were called segregating when the between-donor standard deviation exceeded 5%. A statistical classification framework was built for diagnosing cytomegalovirus status from the catalog of TCR beta chain sequences. V and J gene assignment, in a later analysis, came from comparing TCR nucleotide sequences with IMGT/GENE-DB human TR gene sequences. A later analysis assigned CDR3 sequences and most-parsimonious VDJ recombination scenarios with the TCRdist pipeline. In a later analysis, every TCR beta chain was defined by the combination of its CDR3 amino acid sequence and its V-gene family, and reads without a unique V-gene family were dropped. As a way to deal with suspected cross-contamination and a sequencing artifact, a later analysis dropped more than 500 nucleotide sequences that were highly shared and had low generation probability. In a later analysis, a clonal expansion index was calculated for each public chain from normalized within-repertoire ranks of inferred template counts. In a later analysis, generation probabilities were computed using a VDJ recombination model fitted to out-of-frame rearrangements, and the results were checked against IGoR. A later analysis scored TCR-TCR, TCR-HLA and TCR-CMV co-occurrence with hypergeometric tests, applying a repertoire-size bias correction to TCR pairs. To estimate false discovery rates, a later analysis permuted the HLA or CMV assignments 20 times. In a later analysis, co-occurring TCRs were grouped using DBSCAN, and TCRdist sequence similarity was added for clustering within HLA-allele-positive subsets. For co-occurrence clustering, repertoires with fewer than 30,000 or more than 120,000 public chains were excluded, along with 4 to 6 repertoires with anomalous nucleotide sharing. As stored in TCRdb, this immuneACCESS dataset retains in-frame rearrangements with V and J assigned. A fraction of the clones does not appear; measured against another copy, unresolved V genes explain less than half of the discrepancy, and the remainder lacks a known reason. V and J calls and clone size come straight from that table; D and trimming were deduced from the DNA. This sample lists some 65,000 clones; approximately 82% were detected once. In total, the top ten clones hold about 2.9% of the sample.

The cohort consisted of some 730 healthy bone marrow donors. At the time of sampling, all cohort members were nominally healthy, though unrecorded immune exposures were likely present. The donor tested CMV seropositive and was one of the 289 seropositive cohort members. A peripheral blood sample was collected from each donor, and TCR beta sequencing was performed on peripheral blood mononuclear cells. Genomic DNA was extracted from the blood cell samples with the Qiagen DNeasy Blood Extraction Kit. A note on this clone: No cognate antigen has been identified for it. No base-level quality is on record; no much larger clone is a single base apart.

CDR1 LGHNA and CDR2 YSLEER are derived from the germline V gene. V lost 2 bases and J lost 7 bases; the stretch between them is 17 bases long. The CDR3 runs 15 residues from the cysteine to the phenylalanine. Just the 45-base CDR3 DNA is kept, in frame starting at base 1. This clonotype was obtained from a girl aged 5-17 years in good health and CMV-seropositive. The sample taken for sequencing was PBMCs. The sequence links TRBV4-3 to TRBJ1-1; TRBD1 might be the D gene, on 6 matching bases. The CDR3 in this case is CASSQQTGPSGEAFF. The DNA sequence is TGCGCCAGCAGCCAACAGACAGGACCCAGCGGTGAAGCTTTCTTT.